The 15 T cell receptor beta chains reported below all come from one sample, sequenced in a study of blood T cell repertoires in COVID-19. Produced via immunoSEQ multiplex PCR; TCRdb's table is partial and in-frame only. This table holds about 190,000 clones, around 86% found once. What was sequenced was peripheral blood. The receptors derive from a man aged 40-50 years with acute or convalescent COVID-19.

V usage is TRBV9 and J usage is TRBJ2-5; TRBD2 aligns across 14 bases. Germline loops: CDR1 SGDLS, CDR2 YYNGEE. V was clipped by 3 bases and J by 1 base; unmatched bases: 8. The CDR3 sequence is 18 residues long. The CDR3 is CASSDGLAGGLVQETQYF. The CDR3 DNA reads as TGTGCCAGCAGCGACGGACTAGCGGGGGGACTCGTCCAAGAGACCCAGTACTTC.

The gene calls are TRBV3-1 (or the pseudogene TRBV3-2) and TRBJ1-5; no clear D gene. The CDR3 totals 15 residues. Between the trimmed V and J ends, which lost 4 bases and 0 bases, there was a span of 10 bases. CDR1 and CDR2 from the germline V gene are LGHDT and YNNKEL (reference sequence). This CDR3 is CASSPDAGSNQPQHF. The CDR3 region has the DNA TGTGCCAGCAGCCCCGACGCGGGTAGCAATCAGCCCCAGCATTTT.

The chain joins TRBV30 to TRBJ1-2; tentatively, D is TRBD1 (6 bases). CDR1 is GTSNPN and CDR2 is SVGIG in the germline V gene (reference sequence). V shed 6 bases and J shed 6 bases, with 8 bases lying between them. This CDR3 region has 10 residues. CDR3 residues: CACYRDGYTF. CDR3 sequence (DNA): TGTGCCTGCTACAGGGATGGCTACACCTTC.

J is TRBJ1-5 and V is TRBV19; the D is unclear. There are 14 residues in the CDR3. Germline V gives CDR1 LNHDA, CDR2 SQIVND (reference sequence). Trimming stripped 1 base from V and 1 base from J, with 5 bases between. Here the CDR3 reads CASSIAQSNQPQHF. Written as DNA, the CDR3 is TGTGCCAGTAGTATAGCACAGAGCAATCAGCCCCAGCATTTT.

The chain employs TRBV3-1 (or the pseudogene TRBV3-2) and TRBJ2-7; 9 bases map to TRBD1. The CDR3 contains 15 residues. Trimming removed 3 bases from V and 3 bases from J; junction bases left unmatched: 6. Germline V CDR1 and CDR2: LGHDT, YNNKEL (reference sequence). The CDR3 is CASSHPGQGLYEQYF. CDR3 DNA: TGTGCCAGCAGCCACCCGGGACAGGGCCTCTACGAGCAGTACTTC.

This chain uses TRBV27 with TRBJ1-1; TRBD1 matches 8 bases. V shed 5 bases and J 0 bases; nucleotides not matched to a gene: 5. CDR3 size: 15 residues. Germline CDR1 is MNHEY and CDR2 is SMNVEV (reference sequence). CDR3: CASSEPGQVNTEAFF. The CDR3 nucleotides are TGTGCCAGCAGTGAACCGGGACAGGTGAACACTGAAGCTTTCTTT.

The V and J genes are TRBV3-1 (or the pseudogene TRBV3-2) and TRBJ2-3; weak D call: TRBD1 (6 bases). CDR1 and CDR2 from the germline V gene are LGHDT and YNNKEL (reference sequence). With 2 bases removed from V and 0 bases from J, the gap between germline ends came to 15 bases. This CDR3 has 17 residues. CDR3 sequence: CASSQRRGASSTDTQYF. The CDR3 DNA follows: TGTGCCAGCAGCCAACGCAGGGGTGCCTCTAGCACAGATACGCAGTATTTT.

The gene calls are TRBV6-2 or TRBV6-3 and TRBJ2-4; 15 nucleotides agree with TRBD2. The CDR3 length is 15 residues. CDR1 and CDR2 from the germline V gene are MNHEY and SVGEGT. V lost 4 bases and J lost 7; bases outside the gene matches: 2. The CDR3 loop is CASSWTSGGDNIQYF. The DNA for the CDR3 is TGTGCCAGCAGTTGGACTAGCGGGGGGGATAACATTCAGTACTTC.

V is TRBV6-5 and J is TRBJ2-5; a possible D gene is TRBD2 (5 bases). V was shortened by 2 bases and J by 4 bases, with 5 bases between the two germline ends. The CDR3 runs to 12 residues. Germline-derived CDR1 and CDR2 are MNHEY and SVGAGI. The CDR3 coding sequence is TGTGCCAGCAGTTACGAGGGAGAGACCCAGTACTTC. Protein sequence: CASSYEGETQYF.

This clone was detected only once. This chain joins TRBV19 and TRBJ2-7; 8 bases align to TRBD2. J lost 2 bases, V lost 3 bases, and 3 bases had no gene match. CDR1 is LNHDA and CDR2 is SQIVND in the germline V gene (reference sequence). This CDR3 contains 14 residues. In DNA, the CDR3 is TGTGCCAGTAGTATGGCGGGACTAGCCTACGAGCAGTACTTC. It specifies CASSMAGLAYEQYF.

The rearrangement joins TRBV3-1 (or the pseudogene TRBV3-2) to TRBJ2-3; 7 nucleotides match TRBD2. Per the germline V gene, CDR1 is LGHDT and CDR2 is YNNKEL (reference sequence). Trimming at V came to 4 bases and at J to 1 base, leaving 5 bases not matched to a gene. CDR3 size: 15 residues. The CDR3: CASSPGLEGTDTQYF. The CDR3 bases are TGTGCCAGCAGCCCAGGACTAGAAGGCACAGATACGCAGTATTTT.

The rearrangement links TRBV6-4 to TRBJ2-3; TRBD2 agrees at 7 bases. The ends lost 4 bases at V and 5 bases at J; junction bases unmatched: 6. The V gene's germline CDR1 is MRHNA and CDR2 SNTAGT. CDR3 size: 14 residues. The CDR3 sequence is CASSAGGEGDTQYF. The CDR3 nucleotides are TGTGCCAGCAGTGCGGGCGGGGAGGGAGATACGCAGTATTTT.

CDR3 sequence (DNA): TGCGCCAGCAGCCCGGGTAGTTTGGTGGGACAGGGCCTTCAAGAGACCCAGTACTTC. Its protein is CASSPGSLVGQGLQETQYF. The chain joins TRBV5-1 to TRBJ2-5; 9 nucleotides agree with TRBD1. Trimming removed 4 bases from V and 2 bases from J; junction bases left unmatched: 18. CDR3 length: 19 residues. Germline loops: CDR1 SGHRS, CDR2 YFSETQ. Looking up the rest from reference TRBV5-1 and TRBJ2-5 gives the full variable domain: KAGVTQTPRYLIKTRGQQVTLSCSPISGHRSVSWYQQTPGQGLQFLFEYFSETQRNKGNFPGRFSGRQFSNSRSEMNVSTLELGDSALYLCASSPGSLVGQGLQETQYFGPGTRLLVL.

The V and J genes are TRBV7-3 and TRBJ2-3; 10 nucleotides line up with TRBD2. After removal of 5 bases from V and 5 bases from J, the junction contained 7 bases not matched to a gene. The germline CDR1 and CDR2 sequences are SGHTA and FQGTGA. The CDR3 loop spans 15 amino acids. CDR3 sequence (DNA): TGTGCCAGCAGCCGAGCGGGGGGGTCAATAGATACGCAGTATTTT. Translation gives CASSRAGGSIDTQYF.

The V and J genes are TRBV29-1 and TRBJ2-2; the D gene is possibly TRBD1 (6 bases). The V gene lost 7 bases and the J gene lost 0 bases, with 12 bases spanning the gap. This CDR3 has 14 residues. The germline gives CDR1 SQVTM, CDR2 ANQGSEA. The CDR3 sequence is CSATDRTNTGELFF. In DNA, the CDR3 is TGCAGCGCCACGGACAGAACGAACACCGGGGAGCTGTTTTTT.